The entry below describes one TCR beta chain. Here immunoSEQ multiplex PCR was the method, and the copy in TCRdb shows in-frame clones only, minus some. The table has 98,000 or so clones, around 89% seen once. V gave up 2 bases and J gave up 7 bases, with 9 bases separating them. Germline-derived CDR1 and CDR2 are MNHEY and SMNVEV (reference sequence). The CDR3 is 13 amino acids. This specimen belongs to a study of T cell responses to AZD1222 COVID-19 vaccine. The receptor's source is an adult in good health. The material sequenced was peripheral blood, taken on day 0 of AZD1222 vaccination. The chain uses TRBV27 and TRBJ1-5, with a tentative D call TRBD1 (6 bases). CDR3 amino acids: CASSLTGNQPQHF. CDR3 sequence (DNA): TGTGCCAGCAGTTTAACAGGGAACCAGCCCCAGCATTTT.